This T cell receptor (beta chain) originates from a study of T-cell reconstitution after alpha-beta-depleted transplantation in children. CDR1 MNHEY and CDR2 SVGEGT come from the germline V gene. V was clipped by 2 bases and J by 4 bases, with 12 bases between them. The CDR3 runs to 15 residues. Using unique molecular identifiers, the investigators prepared the TCRbeta library. In TCRdb, the PCR reads were re-called with MiXCR into one record per CDR3 protein. The table records around 340,000 distinct CDR3 sequences, 10% to 15% of them present only once. This clonotype was counted at least ten times. The rearrangement links TRBV6-2 or TRBV6-3 to TRBJ2-1; a weak D match, TRBD1 (8 bases). The sequencing here drew on PBMCs, taken from the stem cell graft. This clonotype was sampled from a human donor who donated a stem cell graft to a child with Fanconi anemia. The CDR3 reads CASSYQQGGYNEQFF. CDR3 coding DNA: TGTGCCAGCAGTTACCAACAGGGGGGGTACAATGAGCAGTTCTTC.